What follows describes a single TCR beta chain. As yet, its antigen is unknown. In the PCR, 60 Vbeta and 13 Jbeta primers were used. The repertoire was sequenced with immunoSEQ multiplex PCR; TCRdb's copy has only in-frame clones and lacks some. Its table records roughly 60,000 clones. This entry is derived from a study of cytomegalovirus exposure and HLA in healthy donors. Overall study: HLA-typed donors were the source of about 81 million unique TCRs held in an early data release.

The CDR3 sequence is 14 residues long. CDR1 PRHDT and CDR2 FYEKMQ come from the germline V gene (reference sequence). The germline V and J ends were trimmed by 4 bases and 4 bases, with 13 bases remaining between them. Whole-study results and caveats: Most TCR beta V segments were productive about 90% or about 30% of the time in an earlier analysis. HLA allele associations emerged for 17,000 or so TCR beta sequences in a later analysis, at 0.05 false discovery rate.

The receptor was derived from a woman younger than 35 in good health and CMV-seronegative. This chain uses TRBV13 with TRBJ1-2; tentative D call: TRBD1 (5 bases). The sequenced sample consisted of PBMCs. CDR3 sequence: CASSSVRGGYGYTF. The CDR3 nucleotides read TGTGCCAGCAGCTCCGTTAGGGGCGGCTATGGCTACACCTTC.